This is a list of T cell receptor beta chains from one sample in a study of CD8 T cells in ankylosing spondylitis. TCRdb processed the 5' RACE reads anew with MiXCR; each CDR3 protein has one entry. The sample includes about 42,000 distinct CDR3 sequences, under 4.5% of them seen just once. The sequenced sample consisted of blood, either unsorted or a sorted T cell fraction (not recorded which). The source is a female donor with ankylosing spondylitis or in good health (not recorded which). Both conserved end residues are part of each CDR3. The D gene is left open where the match is weak. Not all rows give a size; the values are once, few, many and, for expanded clones, a class.

>TRBV9|TRBD1|14|TRBJ1-2|many
CASSPGTGSYGYTF
TGTGCCAGCAGCCCCGGGACAGGGTCTTATGGCTACACCTTC
>TRBV9|TRBD2|18|TRBJ2-2|many
CASSVASAGASNTGELFF
TGTGCCAGCAGCGTAGCGAGTGCGGGAGCCTCGAACACCGGGGAGCTGTTTTTT
>TRBV9|TRBD2|16|TRBJ2-7|medium-sized
CASSPGPSGAFSEQYF
TGTGCCAGCAGCCCTGGGCCTAGCGGGGCCTTCAGCGAGCAGTACTTC
>TRBV9|TRBD1|15|TRBJ1-3|many
CASSRRTGVGGAIYF
TGTGCCAGCAGCCGCCGGACAGGGGTTGGCGGTGCCATATATTTT
>TRBV9|TRBD1|15|TRBJ1-2|.
CASSEGDRRPRRYTF
TGTGCCAGCAGCGAGGGGGACAGGCGTCCTAGGCGCTACACCTTC
>TRBV9|.|13|TRBJ1-2|many
CASSVAQRGGYTF
TGTGCCAGCAGCGTAGCCCAGCGGGGCGGCTACACCTTC
>TRBV9|.|15|TRBJ1-2|many
CASSTNPGPNYGYTF
TGTGCCAGCAGCACCAACCCGGGGCCTAACTATGGCTACACCTTC
>TRBV9|TRBD1|18|TRBJ1-2|many
CASSVRQGNSLSHYGYTF
TGTGCCAGCAGCGTCCGACAGGGTAATAGCTTGTCCCACTATGGCTACACCTTC
>TRBV9|.|16|TRBJ2-5|many
CASSPARMAGAETQYF
TGTGCCAGCAGCCCCGCCAGGATGGCGGGGGCCGAGACCCAGTACTTC
>TRBV9|TRBD1|16|TRBJ2-1|many
CASSPIGTGLNNEQFF
TGTGCCAGCAGCCCAATCGGGACAGGGCTAAACAATGAGCAGTTCTTC
>TRBV9|.|13|TRBJ1-1|many
CASSSDEGLEAFF
TGTGCCAGCAGCTCCGACGAGGGCCTTGAAGCTTTCTTT
>TRBV9|TRBD2|15|TRBJ2-7|many
CASSSGGGLTYEQYF
TGTGCCAGCTCTTCTGGGGGGGGATTGACCTACGAGCAGTACTTC
>TRBV9|TRBD2|13|TRBJ2-2|many
CASTLAETGELFF
TGTGCCAGCACTCTAGCGGAGACCGGGGAGCTGTTTTTT
>TRBV9|.|13|TRBJ2-7|many
CASSVGFGYEQYF
TGTGCCAGCAGCGTAGGGTTCGGTTACGAGCAGTACTTC
>TRBV9|.|16|TRBJ2-7|.
CASSAAGSPPSYEQYF
TGTGCCAGCAGCGCCGCAGGCAGCCCACCGTCCTACGAGCAGTACTTC
>TRBV9|.|13|TRBJ2-5|.
CASSGWDEETQYF
TGTGCCAGCAGCGGTTGGGACGAAGAGACCCAGTACTTC
>TRBV9|.|14|TRBJ1-1|many
CASSVWEESTEAFF
TGTGCCAGCAGCGTCTGGGAAGAGAGCACTGAAGCTTTCTTT
>TRBV9|TRBD1|17|TRBJ1-6|many
CASSEDRGNYNNSPLHF
TGTGCCAGCAGCGAGGACAGGGGAAATTACAATAATTCACCCCTCCACTTT
>TRBV9|TRBD2|14|TRBJ2-1|.
CATSTSGGAGEQFF
TGTGCCACCAGCACTAGCGGGGGGGCCGGTGAGCAGTTCTTC
>TRBV9|.|14|TRBJ2-1|many
CASSVGTRAQEQFF
TGTGCCAGCAGCGTGGGGACGAGAGCGCAGGAGCAGTTCTTC
>TRBV9|TRBD2|15|TRBJ2-7|many
CASTPQALAGGEQYF
TGTGCCAGCACCCCTCAGGCCCTAGCGGGGGGTGAGCAGTACTTC
>TRBV9|TRBD2|18|TRBJ2-1|many
CASSPPGLAGGEYNEQFF
TGTGCCAGCAGCCCGCCCGGACTAGCGGGGGGGGAGTACAATGAGCAGTTCTTC
>TRBV9|.|15|TRBJ2-3|many
CASSRGGASTDTQYF
TGTGCCAGCAGCCGGGGCGGTGCTAGCACAGATACGCAGTATTTT
>TRBV9|.|14|TRBJ2-7|many
CASSDQEGPYEQYF
TGTGCCAGCAGCGACCAAGAGGGGCCCTACGAGCAGTACTTC
>TRBV9|.|14|TRBJ2-1|few
CASSGRRSYNEQFF
TGTGCCAGCAGCGGGAGGAGATCCTACAATGAGCAGTTCTTC
>TRBV9|TRBD1|15|TRBJ1-2|many
CASSVDAGGLKGYTF
TGTGCCAGCAGCGTAGACGCAGGGGGCTTGAAAGGCTACACCTTC
>TRBV9|.|15|TRBJ1-2|many
CASSVAGDFNYGYTF
TGTGCCAGCAGCGTAGCCGGCGATTTTAACTATGGCTACACCTTC
>TRBV9|TRBD2|15|TRBJ2-5|many
CASSVDGSGTETQYF
TGTGCCAGCAGCGTAGATGGAAGCGGGACGGAGACCCAGTACTTC
>TRBV9|.|14|TRBJ2-3|many
CASSVGPEGDTQYF
TGTGCCAGCAGCGTAGGACCCGAGGGGGATACGCAGTATTTT
>TRBV9|.|14|TRBJ2-3|many
CASSELAGSDTQYF
TGTGCCAGCAGCGAACTAGCAGGCTCAGATACGCAGTATTTT
>TRBV9|.|14|TRBJ1-1|many
CASSVGQPNTEAFF
TGTGCCAGCAGCGTAGGACAGCCGAACACTGAAGCTTTCTTT
>TRBV9|.|15|TRBJ1-4|.
CASNVEVSRSEKLFF
TGTGCCAGCAACGTAGAGGTCAGCCGGTCCGAAAAACTGTTTTTT
>TRBV9|.|14|TRBJ2-1|many
CASSVEFSRNEQFF
TGTGCCAGCAGCGTTGAGTTTTCTCGCAATGAGCAGTTCTTC
>TRBV9|.|14|TRBJ2-7|many
CASSADPPLGEQYF
TGTGCCAGCAGCGCCGACCCCCCCCTAGGCGAGCAGTACTTC
>TRBV9|.|15|TRBJ2-7|many
CASSPRAVASYEQYF
TGTGCCAGCAGCCCCCGGGCAGTAGCCTCCTACGAGCAGTACTTC
>TRBV9|TRBD1|15|TRBJ1-1|many
CASSVGQGAYTEAFF
TGTGCCAGCAGCGTAGGGCAGGGGGCTTACACTGAAGCTTTCTTT
>TRBV9|.|14|TRBJ2-1|.
CATSVVGHSNEQFF
TGTGCCACCAGCGTAGTGGGACACTCCAATGAGCAGTTCTTC
>TRBV9|.|15|TRBJ2-2|many
CASSVGTPNTGELFF
TGTGCCAGCAGCGTAGGGACACCAAACACCGGGGAGCTGTTTTTT
>TRBV9|TRBD1|14|TRBJ2-2|many
CASSPGQGSGELFF
TGTGCCAGCAGCCCAGGACAGGGGTCCGGGGAGCTGTTTTTT
>TRBV9|TRBD2|19|TRBJ2-1|many
CASSVGLAGALSSYNEQFF
TGTGCCAGCAGCGTAGGGTTAGCGGGGGCCCTGAGCTCCTACAATGAGCAGTTCTTC
>TRBV9|.|14|TRBJ2-1|many
CASSVQSSYNEQFF
TGTGCCAGCAGCGTACAGAGCTCCTACAATGAGCAGTTCTTC
>TRBV9|TRBD2|16|TRBJ2-2|few
CASRGTSGTNTGELFF
TGTGCCAGCAGGGGGACTAGCGGGACCAACACCGGGGAGCTGTTTTTT
>TRBV9|TRBD1|16|TRBJ2-7|many
CASSTRDRGNPYEQYF
TGTGCCAGCAGCACACGGGACAGGGGAAATCCCTACGAGCAGTACTTC
>TRBV9|TRBD2|18|TRBJ2-1|few
CASSRSGTSGPPLDEQFF
TGTGCCAGCAGCAGATCCGGGACTAGCGGGCCCCCTTTGGATGAGCAGTTCTTC
>TRBV9|TRBD2|15|TRBJ2-3|many
CASSVGGGREGTQYF
TGTGCCAGCAGCGTAGGCGGCGGCAGGGAGGGTACGCAGTATTTT